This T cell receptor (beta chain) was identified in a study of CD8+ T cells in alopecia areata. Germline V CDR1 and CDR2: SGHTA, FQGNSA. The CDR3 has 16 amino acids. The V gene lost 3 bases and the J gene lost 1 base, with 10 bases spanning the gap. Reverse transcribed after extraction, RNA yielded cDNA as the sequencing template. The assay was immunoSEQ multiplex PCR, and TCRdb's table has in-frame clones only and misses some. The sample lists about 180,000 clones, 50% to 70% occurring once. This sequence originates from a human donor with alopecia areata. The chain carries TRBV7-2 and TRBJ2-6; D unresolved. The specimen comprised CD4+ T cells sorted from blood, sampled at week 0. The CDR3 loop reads CASSLQAGSGANVLTF. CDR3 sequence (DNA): TGTGCCAGCAGCTTGCAGGCAGGATCTGGGGCCAACGTCCTGACTTTC.